This T cell receptor beta chain was recorded in a study of cytomegalovirus exposure and HLA in healthy donors. Study-level results: Rare TCR sequences predominated, though certain public TCRs were found in many donors. A likely sequencing artifact accounted for one observed cluster of highly shared sequence variants.

A multiplex PCR was run with 60 Vbeta primers and 13 Jbeta primers. Sequencing was performed with immunoSEQ multiplex PCR; in TCRdb, only in-frame clones are kept and a portion is missing. The sample lists about 98,000 clones; around 67% were seen once. Of note for this clone: Antigen unknown.

With V trimmed by 5 bases and J by 5 bases, 8 bases remained unmatched. The CDR3 is 14 residues long. Germline-derived CDR1 and CDR2 are SGHRS and YFSETQ. This TCR derives from a man aged 50 or older in good health and CMV-seronegative. Sequenced material: PBMCs. The gene calls are TRBV5-1 and TRBJ2-7; 9 nucleotides align to TRBD2. Here the CDR3 DNA reads TGCGCCAGCAGGATCGCGGGAGGGGCTGACGAGCAGTACTTC. Encoded protein: CASRIAGGADEQYF. Complete variable domain (other parts from reference TRBV5-1 and TRBJ2-7): KAGVTQTPRYLIKTRGQQVTLSCSPISGHRSVSWYQQTPGQGLQFLFEYFSETQRNKGNFPGRFSGRQFSNSRSEMNVSTLELGDSALYLCASRIAGGADEQYFGPGTRLTVT.